This note documents a single T cell receptor (beta chain) sequence. Its antigen remains unidentified. One end of the junction varies from germline; a read error may be responsible. The germline V gene encodes CDR1 KGHSH and CDR2 LQKENI. The CDR3 loop spans 11 amino acids. This entry comes from a study of neoadjuvant anti-PD-1 for oral cavity cancer. The study, taken as a whole, reports: Treg/Th17 ratio rose with pretreatment blood and fell with post-treatment tumor TCRbeta clonality.

The assay was immunoSEQ multiplex PCR, and TCRdb's table has in-frame clones only and misses some. This table has around 60,000 clones, 79% appearing once. The chain employs TRBV18 and TRBJ1-2; no reliable D call. The material was PBMCs, obtained before nivolumab (anti-PD-1) treatment. The sequence derives from a person between 40 and 85 years old with oral cavity squamous cell carcinoma. CDR3 loop: CASSLRTEAVF. The CDR3 region has the DNA TGTGCCAGCTCACTCCGGACGGAAGCCGTCTTC.